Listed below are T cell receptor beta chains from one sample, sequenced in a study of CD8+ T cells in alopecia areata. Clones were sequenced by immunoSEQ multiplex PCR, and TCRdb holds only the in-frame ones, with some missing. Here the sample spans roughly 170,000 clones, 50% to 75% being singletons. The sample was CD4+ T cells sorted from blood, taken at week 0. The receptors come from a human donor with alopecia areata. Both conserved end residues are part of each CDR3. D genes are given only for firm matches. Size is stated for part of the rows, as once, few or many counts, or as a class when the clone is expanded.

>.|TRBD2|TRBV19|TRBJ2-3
TGTGCCAGTAGTTCCCGGACTAGCGGGTCCTACACAGATACGCAGTATTTT
CASSSRTSGSYTDTQYF
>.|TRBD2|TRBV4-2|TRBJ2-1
TGTGCCAGCAGCCTTCTGGCGGGGGGTGAGCAGTTCTTC
CASSLLAGGEQFF
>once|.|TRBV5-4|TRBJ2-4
TGTGCCAGCAGCTTGGTTGGGAACATTCAGTACTTC
CASSLVGNIQYF
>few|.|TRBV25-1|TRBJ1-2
TGTGCCAGCAGTGCCGCTGGGGGCTACACCTTC
CASSAAGGYTF
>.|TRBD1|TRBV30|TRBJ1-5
TGTGCCTGGAGTCTCCGGGACAGGGTCAGGCAGCCCCAGCATTTT
CAWSLRDRVRQPQHF
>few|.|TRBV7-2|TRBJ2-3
TGTGCCAGCAGCGCACTAGCTAGCACAGATACGCAGTATTTT
CASSALASTDTQYF
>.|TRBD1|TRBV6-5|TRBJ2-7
TGTGCCAGCAGAGCCCACGGACAGGTTGGGTACGAGCAGTACTTC
CASRAHGQVGYEQYF
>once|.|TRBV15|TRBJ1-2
TGTGCCACCAGCAGACAGGGAAGAATCGGCTACACCTTC
CATSRQGRIGYTF
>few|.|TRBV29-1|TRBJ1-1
TGCAGCGTGCGAAGGGGATCGGGCAACACTGAAGCTTTCTTT
CSVRRGSGNTEAFF
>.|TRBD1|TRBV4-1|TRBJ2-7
TGCGCCAGCAGCCAAGACCCGGACAGGGGATACGAGCAGTACTTC
CASSQDPDRGYEQYF
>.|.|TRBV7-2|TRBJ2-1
TGTGCCAGCAGCTTAGAAGGGGGAAGGTACAATGAGCAGTTCTTC
CASSLEGGRYNEQFF
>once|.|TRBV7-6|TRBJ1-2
TGTGCCAGCAGCAAGAAAAGCTCCGGGGGTGGCTACACCTTC
CASSKKSSGGGYTF
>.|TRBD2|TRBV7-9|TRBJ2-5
TGTGCCAGCAGCCTCGGACTAGCGGTAGAGACCCAGTACTTC
CASSLGLAVETQYF
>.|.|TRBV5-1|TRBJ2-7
TGCGCCAGCAGCTTGGATGTCTACGAGCAGTACTTC
CASSLDVYEQYF
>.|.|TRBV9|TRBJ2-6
TGTGCCAGCAGCGTAGGGACAGCCAGATACTCTGGGGCCAACGTCCTGACTTTC
CASSVGTARYSGANVLTF
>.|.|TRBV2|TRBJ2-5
TGTGCCAGCAGTGAATGGGGTTCCGGGGGCGCCGAGGAGACCCAGTACTTC
CASSEWGSGGAEETQYF
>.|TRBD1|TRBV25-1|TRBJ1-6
TGTGCCAGCAGTCGCAGCAGGGGGCGCGAGGGTAATTCACCCCTCCACTTT
CASSRSRGREGNSPLHF
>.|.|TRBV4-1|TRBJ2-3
TGCGCCAGCAGGGGAGACAGGATTGAGGGACCGAGGCAGTATTTT
CASRGDRIEGPRQYF
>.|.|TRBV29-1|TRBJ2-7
TGCAGCGCCCTTATCTCTCCCTACGAGCAGTACTTC
CSALISPYEQYF
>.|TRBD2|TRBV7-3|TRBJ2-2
TGTGCCAGCAGCTCCGCGGGACTAGCGACCGGGGAGCTGTTTTTT
CASSSAGLATGELFF